This T cell receptor (beta chain) was documented in a study of CD8 T cells in ankylosing spondylitis. Study-wide findings and caveats: Earlier authors reported some of these motif variants in reactive arthritis synovial fluid and blood. Reportedly, disease-linked clones are significantly enriched in ankylosing spondylitis patients' matched synovial fluid. A motif in TCR beta, a set of seven to nine highly homologous variants, appeared characteristic of ankylosing spondylitis blood.

CDR1 is SGHVS, CDR2 FNYEAQ, per germline. There are 20 residues in the CDR3. V gave up 5 bases and J gave up 0 bases, with 25 bases separating them. In regard to this clonotype: Its target is unknown.

Each CDR3 protein is one row after TCRdb ran MiXCR on the 5' RACE reads. The sample lists about 440,000 distinct CDR3 sequences; 15% to 20% were seen once. Sequencing was carried out using blood, either unsorted or a sorted T cell fraction (not recorded which). This receptor was taken from a male donor with ankylosing spondylitis. This chain connects TRBV7-6 to TRBJ2-2; a weak D match, TRBD2 (5 bases). This chain's CDR3 is CASSLRRRADGEPNTGELFF. The CDR3 region has the DNA TGTGCCAGCAGCCTACGCCGCCGAGCGGACGGCGAGCCGAACACCGGGGAGCTGTTTTTT.